This T cell receptor (beta chain) was identified during a study of TIL therapy for anti-PD-1-resistant metastatic lung cancer. The CDR3 is 15 amino acids. V was cut by 0 bases and J by 3 bases, with 11 bases left in between. The germline CDR1 and CDR2 sequences are LGHNA and YSLEER. Sequencing used immunoSEQ v3. The protocol was immunoSEQ multiplex PCR, while the TCRdb copy is restricted to in-frame clones and leaves out a portion. The data show some 43,000 clones, less than 80% seen once. As for time point: pre-treatment sample, taken before nivolumab and TIL therapy. This sequence joins TRBV4-3 and TRBJ2-5; perhaps D is TRBD1 or TRBD2 (5 bases each). The receptor was isolated from a man in his 70s with non-small cell lung cancer. This sample comprised blood, obtained at baseline. CDR3 sequence: CASSQDSGTKETQYF. CDR3 DNA sequence: TGCGCCAGCAGCCAAGATTCCGGGACCAAAGAGACCCAGTACTTC.